The rows below give T cell receptor beta chains drawn from one sample of a study of CD8+ T cells in alopecia areata. Libraries were prepared by immunoSEQ multiplex PCR; TCRdb keeps only in-frame clonotypes and omits some of them. The data show some 160,000 clones, less than 70% seen once. Sample: CD4+ T cells sorted from blood, taken at week 4, from a patient treated with tofacitinib. The source of these receptors is a human donor with alopecia areata. CDR3s leave out the opening cysteine and the closing phenylalanine or tryptophan. The order of the fields is V gene, J gene, CDR3 protein.

TRBV7-8	TRBJ1-5	ATLVGTGAGEPQH
TRBV11-2	TRBJ2-3	ASSLGTGADTQY
TRBV29-1	TRBJ1-4	SVEGAGKLF
TRBV5-4	TRBJ2-7	ASSRDSYEQY
TRBV5-1	TRBJ1-6	ASSLGWASNSPLH
TRBV7-2	TRBJ2-1	ASSFGSSYNEQF
TRBV4-1	TRBJ2-1	ASSQDRGGHKYNEQF
TRBV27	TRBJ1-6	ASSLQGNIDSPLH
TRBV5-6	TRBJ1-1	ASRQDSSRAEAF
TRBV10-1	TRBJ2-5	ASSNNAGVETQY
TRBV7-9	TRBJ1-4	ASSRGLTEKLF
TRBV29-1	TRBJ2-1	SALRQGAIDEQF
TRBV25-1	TRBJ2-5	ASSPPRVQWGETQY
TRBV7-3	TRBJ2-1	ASSLMGGPSIANEQF
TRBV6-1	TRBJ2-3	ASSALTGGSTDTQY
TRBV29-1	TRBJ1-2	SVGGTGQRNHGYT
TRBV5-1	TRBJ2-4	ASSLDSGGDIQY
TRBV9	TRBJ1-5	ASSVGGLSNQPQH
TRBV30	TRBJ1-1	AWSVQRDTEAF
TRBV2	TRBJ2-7	ASSEGQGTEQY
TRBV5-1	TRBJ1-4	ASSVDPNEKLF
TRBV30	TRBJ2-7	AWGRGTVSYEQY